This TCR beta chain was found in a study of blood T cell repertoires in COVID-19. Across the study: Sources were T cells, B-cell-depleted T cells, or PBMCs; the material itself was cDNA or gDNA.

Cohort 3 recovered donors had two negative PCRs, clearance, or symptom resolution. The CDR3 has 15 residues. Germline V gives CDR1 MNHNS, CDR2 SASEGT. V lost 3 bases, J lost 8 bases, and 3 bases stayed unmatched. Original analysis: Estimates of nucleated cell counts were drawn from the amplification of reference gene primers. Method: immunoSEQ multiplex PCR; TCRdb's copy keeps in-frame clones and lacks some. V, J and clone size derive from that table, while D and trimming were established from the DNA sequence. Found here are a few hundred thousand clones, 82% of them singletons; the top ten hold roughly 3.5%.

The V and J genes are TRBV6-1 and TRBJ2-1; 14 bases align to TRBD2. This receptor was obtained from a woman aged 55-69 years who had recovered from COVID-19. The sample taken for sequencing was PBMCs or T cells enriched from blood (not recorded which). The CDR3 DNA reads TGTGCCAGCAGTGAGACTAGCGGGAGGGCCTATGAGCAGTTCTTC. Its translation: CASSETSGRAYEQFF.